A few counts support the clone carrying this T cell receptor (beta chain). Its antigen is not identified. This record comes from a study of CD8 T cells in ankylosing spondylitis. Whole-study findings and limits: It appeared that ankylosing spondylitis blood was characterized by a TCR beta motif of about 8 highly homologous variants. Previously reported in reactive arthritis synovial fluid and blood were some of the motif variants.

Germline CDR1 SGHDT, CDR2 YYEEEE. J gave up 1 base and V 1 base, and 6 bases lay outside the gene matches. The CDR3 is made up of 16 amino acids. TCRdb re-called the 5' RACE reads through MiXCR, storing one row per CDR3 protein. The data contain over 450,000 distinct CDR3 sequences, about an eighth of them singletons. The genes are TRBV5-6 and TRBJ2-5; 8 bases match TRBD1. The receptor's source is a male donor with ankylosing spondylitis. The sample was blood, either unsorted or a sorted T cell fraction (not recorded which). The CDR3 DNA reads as TGTGCCAGCAGCTTGCTCCCAGGGGGCATCCAAGAGACCCAGTACTTC. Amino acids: CASSLLPGGIQETQYF.